One sample yielded the 30 T cell receptor beta chains listed below, sequenced in a study of monozygotic twins with inflammatory bowel disease. Using the 5' RACE reads, TCRdb records one entry per CDR3 protein without DNA. The sample's table shows about 350,000 distinct CDR3 sequences. The sample was blood. These receptors were collected from a human donor with ulcerative colitis or Crohn's disease, or a healthy co-twin of an affected twin (not recorded which).

This rearrangement joins TRBV6-2 or TRBV6-3 to TRBJ2-7. The CDR3 consists of 11 residues. The germline CDR1 and CDR2 sequences are MNHEY and SVGEGT. The CDR3 sequence: CASSHVYEQYF.

The chain joins TRBV5-1 to TRBJ2-3; no DNA is available, so the TRBD1 call from TCRdb remains unchecked. The CDR3 extends over 14 amino acids. Per germline, CDR1 SGHRS and CDR2 YFSETQ. The CDR3 here is CASSLRGAEDTQYF.

The chain employs TRBV29-1 and TRBJ2-7; with no DNA, the TCRdb D assignment of TRBD2 cannot be verified. The CDR3 sequence is 14 residues long. Germline loops: CDR1 SQVTM, CDR2 ANQGSEA. CDR3 sequence: CSVGGGLGSYEQYF.

V usage is TRBV2 and J usage is TRBJ2-1; TCRdb reports TRBD2, a call that lacks DNA to check it against. Germline V lookup: CDR1 SNHLY, CDR2 FYNNEI. The CDR3 runs to 14 residues. The CDR3 sequence is CASGGGSPYNEQFF.

The rearrangement joins TRBV4-1 to TRBJ1-1; as DNA is missing, the TRBD1 call by TCRdb cannot be tested. CDR1 and CDR2 from the germline V gene are MGHRA and YSYEKL. There are 14 residues in the CDR3. The CDR3: CASSHLTGDTEAFF.

The chain joins TRBV4-2 to TRBJ2-1; as DNA is missing, the TRBD2 call by TCRdb cannot be tested. Per the germline V gene, CDR1 is LGHNA and CDR2 is YNFKEQ. The CDR3 is 16 amino acids. The CDR3 spells CASSQAVLAGYNEQFF.

The V call is TRBV28, the J call TRBJ2-3. The CDR3 is 13 residues long. Germline values: CDR1 MDHEN, CDR2 SYDVKM. The CDR3 reads CASTPTDTDTQYF.

The chain has TRBV7-6 and TRBJ2-5; the D gene TCRdb calls, TRBD1, cannot be checked with no DNA. The germline V gene has CDR1 SGHVS and CDR2 FNYEAQ. There are 15 residues in the CDR3. This CDR3 reads CASSLRRGLQETQYF.

The chain employs TRBV3-1 and TRBJ2-7; the TCRdb call, TRBD2, lacks DNA for checking. The CDR3 is made up of 15 amino acids. The germline V gene has CDR1 LGHDT and CDR2 YNNKEL (reference sequence). CDR3 sequence reads: CASSLLSGKPYEQYF.

The chain combines TRBV12-3 or TRBV12-4 with TRBJ2-1; the D call of TRBD2 rests on TCRdb alone, since no DNA is present to check it. This CDR3 has 13 residues. The CDR3 spells CASSLGASLEQFF.

The chain joins TRBV3-1 to TRBJ1-6. The germline gives CDR1 LGHDT, CDR2 YNNKEL (reference sequence). This CDR3 comprises 14 residues. Here the CDR3 reads CASSRTASNSPLHF. The full variable domain, its missing parts supplied by reference TRBV3-1 and TRBJ1-6, is DTAVSQTPKYLVTQMGNDKSIKCEQNLGHDTMYWYKQDSKKFLKIMFSYNNKELIINETVPNRFSPKSPDKAHLNLHINSLELGDSAVYFCASSRTASNSPLHFGNGTRLTVT.

This chain uses TRBV7-6 with TRBJ2-2. This CDR3 region has 15 residues. The germline CDR1 and CDR2 sequences are SGHVS and FNYEAQ. The CDR3 sequence is CASSLAPGYTGELFF.

The chain carries TRBV3-1 and TRBJ1-5. CDR1 and CDR2 (germline): LGHDT, YNNKEL (reference sequence). The CDR3 has 14 residues. CDR3 sequence reads: CASSQGSVNQPQHF.

The CDR3 loop reads CASRTIGTGAYNEQFF. This sequence joins TRBV5-1 and TRBJ2-1; TCRdb's D gene call, TRBD1, goes unchecked for lack of DNA. The CDR3 length is 16 residues. The germline CDR1 and CDR2 sequences are SGHRS and YFSETQ.

This CDR3 is CSARSPNGLIYEQYF. The chain has TRBV20-1 and TRBJ2-7; TCRdb gives TRBD1 as the D gene, but with no DNA this cannot be confirmed. Germline-derived CDR1 and CDR2 are DFQATT and SNEGSKA (reference sequence). The CDR3 is 15 residues long.

The chain joins TRBV18 to TRBJ2-1; TCRdb's D call, TRBD2, is unchecked because there is no DNA. CDR1 KGHSH and CDR2 LQKENI come from the germline V gene. CDR3 length: 13 amino acids. The CDR3 here is CASSLSSGRSQFF.

V usage is TRBV5-4 and J usage is TRBJ2-1; TCRdb lists TRBD2, though no DNA is available to test this call. CDR1 and CDR2 from the germline V gene are SGHNT and YYREEE (reference sequence). The CDR3 totals 16 residues. CDR3 in amino acids: CASSLDLAGGGNEQFF.

The chain recombines TRBV4-2 with TRBJ2-3; the D call from TCRdb, TRBD1, cannot be confirmed without DNA. The CDR3 extends over 16 amino acids. Germline CDR1 LGHNA, CDR2 YNFKEQ. The CDR3 loop reads CASSPTPGPSTDTQYF.

The chain carries TRBV12-5 and TRBJ1-2. In germline, CDR1 is LGHNT, CDR2 FRNRAP. The CDR3 runs to 14 residues. CDR3 loop: CASGLSGFNYGYTF.

CDR3 amino acids: CASSQGQGNTIYF. The gene calls are TRBV7-2 and TRBJ1-3; the TCRdb D gene call, TRBD1, has no DNA to confirm it. Germline CDR1 reads SGHTA; CDR2 reads FQGNSA. The CDR3 runs 13 residues.

The rearrangement uses TRBV18 and TRBJ2-1; TCRdb proposes TRBD1, but this gene call is untestable without DNA. The CDR3 contains 16 residues. Germline loops: CDR1 KGHSH, CDR2 LQKENI. This CDR3 reads CASSLYRDPSYNEQFF.

The rearrangement links TRBV7-2 to TRBJ2-5; the D call of TRBD1 rests on TCRdb alone, since no DNA is present to check it. Germline CDR1 and CDR2: SGHTA and FQGNSA. The CDR3 has 13 amino acids. The CDR3 is CASRDRGGETQYF.

The chain recombines TRBV28 with TRBJ2-2; TCRdb lists TRBD2, though no DNA is available to test this call. CDR1 and CDR2 from the germline V gene are MDHEN and SYDVKM. The CDR3 extends over 14 amino acids. CDR3: CASTAGKGTGELFF.

The CDR3 sequence: CSATQGLSALEYF. This chain uses TRBV20-1 with TRBJ2-3; the D call from TCRdb, TRBD1, cannot be confirmed without DNA. CDR1 and CDR2 (germline): DFQATT, SNEGSKA (reference sequence). The CDR3 is made up of 13 amino acids.

J is TRBJ2-5 and V is TRBV28; TCRdb's D call of TRBD1 is untestable without DNA. This CDR3 contains 14 residues. Germline V lookup: CDR1 MDHEN, CDR2 SYDVKM. CDR3 protein: CASSLSGIGETQYF.

This sequence joins TRBV7-2 and TRBJ2-2; TCRdb's D call, TRBD2, is unchecked because there is no DNA. Germline V gene sequence: CDR1 SGHTA, CDR2 FQGNSA. The CDR3 length is 14 residues. Here the CDR3 reads CASRPPSGLGELFF.

The rearrangement links TRBV28 to TRBJ1-6. The germline CDR1 and CDR2 sequences are MDHEN and SYDVKM. The CDR3 is made up of 13 amino acids. The CDR3 is CASSADAYSPLHF. The full variable domain, rest sourced from reference TRBV28 and TRBJ1-6, is DVKVTQSSRYLVKRTGEKVFLECVQDMDHENMFWYRQDPGLGLRLIYFSYDVKMKEKGDIPEGYSVSREKKERFSLILESASTNQTSMYLCASSADAYSPLHFGNGTRLTVT.

The chain combines TRBV4-3 with TRBJ2-3; TCRdb reports TRBD2, a call that lacks DNA to check it against. CDR3 length: 14 amino acids. Germline CDR1 is LGHNA and CDR2 is YSLEER. The CDR3 protein is CASSLDYRTDTQYF.

The chain joins TRBV14 to TRBJ1-2; there is no DNA to check the TCRdb D call of TRBD1. CDR3 length equals 15 residues. Germline CDR1 reads SGHDN; CDR2 reads FVKESK. The CDR3 protein is CASSQSPVGYGGYTF.

The V gene is TRBV7-8, the J gene TRBJ2-7; the TCRdb call, TRBD2, lacks DNA for checking. CDR3 length: 15 amino acids. Germline V gives CDR1 SGHVS, CDR2 FQNEAQ. CDR3 protein: CASSPRGGGSYEQYF.